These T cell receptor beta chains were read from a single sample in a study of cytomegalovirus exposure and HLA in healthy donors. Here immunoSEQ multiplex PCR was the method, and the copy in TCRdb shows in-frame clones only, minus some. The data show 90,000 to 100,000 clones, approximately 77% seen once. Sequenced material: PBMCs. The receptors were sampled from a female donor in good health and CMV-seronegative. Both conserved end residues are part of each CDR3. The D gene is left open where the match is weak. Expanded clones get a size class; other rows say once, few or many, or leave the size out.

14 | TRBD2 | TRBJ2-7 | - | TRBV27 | TGTGCCAGCTGTGGACTAGCGGGGGACTACGAGCAGTACTTC | CASCGLAGDYEQYF
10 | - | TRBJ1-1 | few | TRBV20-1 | TGCAGCGGGTTAGGCACTGAAGCTTTCTTT | CSGLGTEAFF
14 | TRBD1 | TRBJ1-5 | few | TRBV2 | TGTGCCAGCAGTGTGGGACAGAGCAATCAGCCCCAGCATTTT | CASSVGQSNQPQHF
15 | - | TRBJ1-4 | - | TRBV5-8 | TGTGCCAGCAGCCAGGGGCGACGGTCTAATGAAAAACTGTTTTTT | CASSQGRRSNEKLFF
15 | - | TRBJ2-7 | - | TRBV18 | TGTGCCAGCTCACCCACACAGGGCCAGGCCTACGAGCAGTACTTC | CASSPTQGQAYEQYF
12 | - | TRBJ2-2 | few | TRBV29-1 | TGCAGCGCTATGGCGGGGACCGGGGAGCTGTTTTTT | CSAMAGTGELFF
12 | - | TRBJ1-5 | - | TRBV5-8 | TGTGCCAGCAGCCCGTACAATCAGCCCCAGCATTTT | CASSPYNQPQHF
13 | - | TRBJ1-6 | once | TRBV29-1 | TGCAGCGTTGGGGACTATAGGAATTCACCCCTCCACTTT | CSVGDYRNSPLHF
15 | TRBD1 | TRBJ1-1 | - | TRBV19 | TGTGCCAGTATTAGTCAGGGGGCATTGAACACTGAAGCTTTCTTT | CASISQGALNTEAFF
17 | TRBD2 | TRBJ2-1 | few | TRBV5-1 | TGCGCCAGCAGCTTGTTAGCGGGAGTCGGCGGCCACAATGAGCAGTTCTTC | CASSLLAGVGGHNEQFF
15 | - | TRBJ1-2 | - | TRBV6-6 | TGTGCCAGCAGGGAGACAGCCCCTTGGGGCTATGGCTACACCTTC | CASRETAPWGYGYTF
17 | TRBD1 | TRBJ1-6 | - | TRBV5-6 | TGTGCCAGCAGCCTGGGACAGGGCGGGATCTATAATTCACCCCTCCACTTT | CASSLGQGGIYNSPLHF
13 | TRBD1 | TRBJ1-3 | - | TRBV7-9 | TGTGCCAGCAGCAGGGACAGAGGAAACACCATATATTTT | CASSRDRGNTIYF
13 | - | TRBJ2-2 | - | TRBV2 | TGTGCCAGCAGACGACTCTACACCGGGGAGCTGTTTTTT | CASRRLYTGELFF
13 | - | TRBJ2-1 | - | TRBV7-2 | TGTGCCAGCAGCTTCGGCGGAGGAAGAGAGCAGTTCTTC | CASSFGGGREQFF
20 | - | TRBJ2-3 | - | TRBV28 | TGTGCCAGCAGTTTATATGGGGTAGATGGGGGCCATCCTCGTGAGAATACGCAGTATTTT | CASSLYGVDGGHPRENTQYF
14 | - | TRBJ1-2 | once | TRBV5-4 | TGTGCCAGCAGCTTGAAATTAGTGGGAGTCGGCTACACCTTC | CASSLKLVGVGYTF
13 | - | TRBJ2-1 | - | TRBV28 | TGTGCCAGCAGCCGAGGGTTGGACAATGAGCAGTTCTTC | CASSRGLDNEQFF
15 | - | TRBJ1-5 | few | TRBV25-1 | TGTGCCAGCAGTGAAAGGGGAACATCGGGCCAGCCCCAGCATTTT | CASSERGTSGQPQHF
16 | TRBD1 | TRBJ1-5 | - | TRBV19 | TGTGCCACTCGGGACAGGAGGGATAACGGCAATCAGCCCCAGCATTTT | CATRDRRDNGNQPQHF
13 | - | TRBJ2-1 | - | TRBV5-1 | TGCGCCAGCAGCTTCCAGGGCTACAATGAGCAGTTCTTC | CASSFQGYNEQFF
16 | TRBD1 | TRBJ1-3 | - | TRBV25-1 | TGTGCCAGCGCTAAGACAGGGTTGAACTCTGGAAACACCATATATTTT | CASAKTGLNSGNTIYF
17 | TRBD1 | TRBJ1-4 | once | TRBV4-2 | TGTGCCAGCAGCCAAGAGGGCCTTAGGGACAGGGGGGAAAAACTGTTTTTT | CASSQEGLRDRGEKLFF
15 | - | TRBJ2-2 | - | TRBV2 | TGTGCCAGCAGTGAAATCGCGGCGAACACCGGGGAGCTGTTTTTT | CASSEIAANTGELFF
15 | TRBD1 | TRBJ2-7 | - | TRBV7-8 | TGTGCCAGCAGCAGCACCGGGACAGGGGGCGGCGAGCAGTACTTC | CASSSTGTGGGEQYF
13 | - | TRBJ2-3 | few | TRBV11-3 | TGTGCCAGCAGCGTCCACGGTGGAGATACGCAGTATTTT | CASSVHGGDTQYF
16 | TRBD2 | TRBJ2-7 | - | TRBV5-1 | TGCGCCAGCAGCTTGGCAACGGGACTAGGGCCCTACGAGCAGTACTTC | CASSLATGLGPYEQYF
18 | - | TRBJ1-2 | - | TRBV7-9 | TGTGCCAGCAGCTTCGTCGGCCCAACAGGGAAGGGGAACTATGGCTACACCTTC | CASSFVGPTGKGNYGYTF
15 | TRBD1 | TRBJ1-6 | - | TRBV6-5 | TGTGCCAGCAGTCTAGCGGGACAGTATAATTCACCCCTCCACTTT | CASSLAGQYNSPLHF
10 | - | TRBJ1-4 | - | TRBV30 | TGTGGGGCCGGGGAGGAAAAACTGTTTTTT | CGAGEEKLFF
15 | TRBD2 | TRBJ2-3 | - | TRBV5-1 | TGCGCCAGCAGCTTGGATAGCGGGGGGGCAGATACGCAGTATTTT | CASSLDSGGADTQYF
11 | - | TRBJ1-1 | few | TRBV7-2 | TGTGCCAGCGGCAGACTATCGGAAGCTTTCTTT | CASGRLSEAFF
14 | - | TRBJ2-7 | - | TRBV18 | TGTGCCAGCTCACTGTCGACAGGCGAATACGAGCAGTACTTC | CASSLSTGEYEQYF
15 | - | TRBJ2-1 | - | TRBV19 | TGTGCCAGTAGTAGCGGAGTGGTAGTATACAATGAGCAGTTCTTC | CASSSGVVVYNEQFF
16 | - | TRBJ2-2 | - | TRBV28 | TGTGCCAGCAGAGGAGGGGCGGGCCGGAACACCGGGGAGCTGTTTTTT | CASRGGAGRNTGELFF
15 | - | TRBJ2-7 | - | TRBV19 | TGTGCCAGTAGTATCCGAGGACAGATTTCCTACGAGCAGTACTTC | CASSIRGQISYEQYF
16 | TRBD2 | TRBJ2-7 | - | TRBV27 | TGTGCCAGCAGTCCCCTACTAGCGGGAGACTCCTACGAGCAGTACTTC | CASSPLLAGDSYEQYF
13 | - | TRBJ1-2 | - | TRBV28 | TGTGCCAGCAGACCAAACGGGGTGTATGGCTACACCTTC | CASRPNGVYGYTF
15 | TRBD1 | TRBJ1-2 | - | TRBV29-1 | TGCAGCGTTGAAGATCTTGGTGACAGGGTCGACGGCTACACCTTC | CSVEDLGDRVDGYTF
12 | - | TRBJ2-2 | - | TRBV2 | TGTGCCAGCTCCCTCGACACCGGGGAGCTGTTTTTT | CASSLDTGELFF
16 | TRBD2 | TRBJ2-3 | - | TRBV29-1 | TGCAGCGTTGACGACCCAAGGACTAGCGGCACAGATACGCAGTATTTT | CSVDDPRTSGTDTQYF
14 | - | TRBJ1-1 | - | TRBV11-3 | TGTGCCAGCAGCTTAGCCGGGGGAAGGACTGAAGCTTTCTTT | CASSLAGGRTEAFF
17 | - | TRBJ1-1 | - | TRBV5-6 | TGTGCCAGCAGCTTGGTCCGGGGGTGGCAGGTGGACACTGAAGCTTTCTTT | CASSLVRGWQVDTEAFF
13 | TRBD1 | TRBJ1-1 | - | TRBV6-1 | TGTGCCAGCATCCAAGACAGGGATACTGAAGCTTTCTTT | CASIQDRDTEAFF
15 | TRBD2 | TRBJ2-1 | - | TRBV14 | TGTGCCAGCAGCCTTGCGGGGGGGCCTTGGAATGAGCAGTTCTTC | CASSLAGGPWNEQFF
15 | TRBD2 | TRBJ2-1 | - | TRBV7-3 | TGTGCCAGCAGCTTAACGGCTAGCGGGAACAATGAGCAGTTCTTC | CASSLTASGNNEQFF
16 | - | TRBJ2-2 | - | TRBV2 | TGTGCCAGCATCGTAGGCGGGATGGATGGGACCGGGGAGCTGTTTTTT | CASIVGGMDGTGELFF
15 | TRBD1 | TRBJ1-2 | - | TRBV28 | TGTGCCAGCAGTTCACAGGGGGAGGCTAACTATGGCTACACCTTC | CASSSQGEANYGYTF
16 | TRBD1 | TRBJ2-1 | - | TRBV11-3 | TGTGCCAGCAGCTTAGGCGGGACAGGAGCGTACAATGAGCAGTTCTTC | CASSLGGTGAYNEQFF
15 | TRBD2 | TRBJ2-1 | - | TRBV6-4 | TGTGCCAGCAGTGACCGAGGGACTAGCATCAATGAGCAGTTCTTC | CASSDRGTSINEQFF
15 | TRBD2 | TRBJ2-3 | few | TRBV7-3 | TGTGCCACCTCGCCCGGGACTACACACACAGATACGCAGTATTTT | CATSPGTTHTDTQYF
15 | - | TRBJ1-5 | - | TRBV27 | TGTGCCAGCAGTTTGGGGCAGGGCGTGAATCAGCCCCAGCATTTT | CASSLGQGVNQPQHF
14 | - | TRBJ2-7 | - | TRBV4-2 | TGTGCCAGCAGCCAAGTTTTGGGGCGGAGCGAGCAGTACTTC | CASSQVLGRSEQYF
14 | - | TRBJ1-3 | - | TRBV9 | TGTGCCAGCAGCGTAGACATCCCTGGAAACACCATATATTTT | CASSVDIPGNTIYF
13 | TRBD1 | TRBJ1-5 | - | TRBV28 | TGTGCCAGTAAGGGACAGCGAAATCAGCCCCAGCATTTT | CASKGQRNQPQHF
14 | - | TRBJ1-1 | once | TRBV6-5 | TGTGCCAGCAGTTATTTGTTCCGGAACACTGAAGCTTTCTTT | CASSYLFRNTEAFF
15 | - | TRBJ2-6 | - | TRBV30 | TGTGCCTGGAGTGTACAGGGAGCTGGGGCCAACGTCCTGACTTTC | CAWSVQGAGANVLTF
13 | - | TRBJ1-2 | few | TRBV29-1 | TGCAGCGTTGCGACAGACATTAACTATGGCTACACCTTC | CSVATDINYGYTF
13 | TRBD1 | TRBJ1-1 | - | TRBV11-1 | TGTGCCAGCAGCCCGGACAGGGTCACTGAAGCTTTCTTT | CASSPDRVTEAFF
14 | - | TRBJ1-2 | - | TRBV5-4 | TGTGCCAGCAGCTTGGGGGTGGGAGGCTATGGCTACACCTTC | CASSLGVGGYGYTF